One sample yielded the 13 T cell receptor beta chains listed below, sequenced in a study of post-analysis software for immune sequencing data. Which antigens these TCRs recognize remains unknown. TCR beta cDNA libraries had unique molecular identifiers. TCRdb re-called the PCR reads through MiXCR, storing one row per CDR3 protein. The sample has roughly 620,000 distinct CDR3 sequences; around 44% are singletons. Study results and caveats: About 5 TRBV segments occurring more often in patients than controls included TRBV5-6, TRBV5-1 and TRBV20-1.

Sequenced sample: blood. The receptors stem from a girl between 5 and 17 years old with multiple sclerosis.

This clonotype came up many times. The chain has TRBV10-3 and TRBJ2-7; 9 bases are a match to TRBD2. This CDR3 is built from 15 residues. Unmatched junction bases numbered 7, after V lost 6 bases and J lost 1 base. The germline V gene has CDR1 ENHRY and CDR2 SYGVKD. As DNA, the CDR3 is TGTGCCATCAGCCCCGCCCTAGCGGGGTCCTACGAGCAGTACTTC. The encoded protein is CAISPALAGSYEQYF.

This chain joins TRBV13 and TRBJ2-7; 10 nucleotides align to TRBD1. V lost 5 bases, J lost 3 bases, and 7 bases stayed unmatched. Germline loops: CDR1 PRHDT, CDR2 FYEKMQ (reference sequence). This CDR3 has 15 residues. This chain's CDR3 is CASSPWGTGVYEQYF. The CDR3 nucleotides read TGTGCCAGCAGCCCCTGGGGGACAGGGGTCTACGAGCAGTACTTC.

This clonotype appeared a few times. The CDR3 is CSAPDRGTDTQYF. The CDR3 DNA reads as TGCAGTGCCCCGGACAGGGGCACAGATACGCAGTATTTT. The J gene is TRBJ2-3, the V gene TRBV20-1, with 8 positions matching TRBD1. This CDR3 spans 13 amino acids. V was clipped by 6 bases and J by 1 base; unmatched bases: 3. Germline CDR1 reads DFQATT; CDR2 reads SNEGSKA (reference sequence).

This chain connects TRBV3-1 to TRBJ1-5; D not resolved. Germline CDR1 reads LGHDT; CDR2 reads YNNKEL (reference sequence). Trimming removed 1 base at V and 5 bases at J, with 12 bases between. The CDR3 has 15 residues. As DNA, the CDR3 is TGTGCCAGCAGCCAAGGCCTACCCCGTCATCAGCCCCAGCATTTT. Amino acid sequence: CASSQGLPRHQPQHF.

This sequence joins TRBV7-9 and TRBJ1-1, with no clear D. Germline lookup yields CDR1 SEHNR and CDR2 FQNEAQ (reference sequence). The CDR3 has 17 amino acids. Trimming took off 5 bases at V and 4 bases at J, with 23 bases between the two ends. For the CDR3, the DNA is TGTGCCAGCAGCCTCGGGCCAGAGAGGACGATTAGCACTGAAGCTTTCTTT. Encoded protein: CASSLGPERTISTEAFF.

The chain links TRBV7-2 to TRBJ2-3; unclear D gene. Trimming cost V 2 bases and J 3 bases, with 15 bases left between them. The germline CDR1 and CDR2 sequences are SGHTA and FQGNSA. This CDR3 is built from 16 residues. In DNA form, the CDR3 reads TGTGCCAGCAGCTTAAACTTGGCTTCTAGGACAGATACGCAGTATTTT. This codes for CASSLNLASRTDTQYF.

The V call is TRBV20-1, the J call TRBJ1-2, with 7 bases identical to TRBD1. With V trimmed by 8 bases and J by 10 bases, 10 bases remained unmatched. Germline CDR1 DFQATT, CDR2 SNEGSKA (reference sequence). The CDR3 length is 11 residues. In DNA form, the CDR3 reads TGCAGTCCCGTAGCAGGGGGGGTCTACACCTTC. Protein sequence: CSPVAGGVYTF.

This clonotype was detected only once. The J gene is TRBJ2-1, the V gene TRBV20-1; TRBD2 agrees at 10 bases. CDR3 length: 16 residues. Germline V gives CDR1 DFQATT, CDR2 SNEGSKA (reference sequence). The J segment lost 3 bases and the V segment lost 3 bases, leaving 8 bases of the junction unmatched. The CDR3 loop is CSASSSGGSYYNEQFF. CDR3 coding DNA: TGCAGTGCTAGTTCTAGCGGGGGCTCCTACTACAATGAGCAGTTCTTC.

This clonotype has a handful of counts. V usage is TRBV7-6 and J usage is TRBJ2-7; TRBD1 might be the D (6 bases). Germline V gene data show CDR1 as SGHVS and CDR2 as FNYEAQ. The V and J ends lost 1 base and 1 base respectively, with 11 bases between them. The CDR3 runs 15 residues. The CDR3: CASSLGGGYSYEQYF. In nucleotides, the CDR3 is TGTGCCAGCAGCTTAGGAGGGGGTTATTCCTACGAGCAGTACTTC.

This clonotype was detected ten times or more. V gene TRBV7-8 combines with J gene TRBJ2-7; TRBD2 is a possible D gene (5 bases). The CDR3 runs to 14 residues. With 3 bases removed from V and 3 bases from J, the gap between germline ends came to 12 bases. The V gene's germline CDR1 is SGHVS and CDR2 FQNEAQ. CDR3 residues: CASSLGIEGYEQYF. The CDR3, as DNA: TGTGCCAGCAGCTTGGGGATCGAGGGCTACGAGCAGTACTTC.

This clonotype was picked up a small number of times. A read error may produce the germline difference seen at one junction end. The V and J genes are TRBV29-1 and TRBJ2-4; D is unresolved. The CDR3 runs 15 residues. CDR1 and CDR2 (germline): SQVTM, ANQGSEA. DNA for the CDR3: TGCGGCGTTGAAGGTAGTCGGCCATTTAAAAACATTCAGTACTTC. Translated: CGVEGSRPFKNIQYF.

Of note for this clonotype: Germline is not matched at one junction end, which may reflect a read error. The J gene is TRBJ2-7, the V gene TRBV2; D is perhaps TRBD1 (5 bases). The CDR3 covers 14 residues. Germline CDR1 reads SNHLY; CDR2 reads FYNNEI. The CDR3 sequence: CACSEERGSYEQYF. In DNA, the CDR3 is TGTGCCTGCAGTGAAGAAAGGGGAAGCTACGAGCAGTACTTC.

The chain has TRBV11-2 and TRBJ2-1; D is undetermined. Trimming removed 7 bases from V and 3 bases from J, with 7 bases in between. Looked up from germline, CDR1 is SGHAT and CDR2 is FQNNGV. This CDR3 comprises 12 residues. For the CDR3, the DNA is TGTGCCAGCATTTCGGACTACAATGAGCAGTTCTTC. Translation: CASISDYNEQFF.